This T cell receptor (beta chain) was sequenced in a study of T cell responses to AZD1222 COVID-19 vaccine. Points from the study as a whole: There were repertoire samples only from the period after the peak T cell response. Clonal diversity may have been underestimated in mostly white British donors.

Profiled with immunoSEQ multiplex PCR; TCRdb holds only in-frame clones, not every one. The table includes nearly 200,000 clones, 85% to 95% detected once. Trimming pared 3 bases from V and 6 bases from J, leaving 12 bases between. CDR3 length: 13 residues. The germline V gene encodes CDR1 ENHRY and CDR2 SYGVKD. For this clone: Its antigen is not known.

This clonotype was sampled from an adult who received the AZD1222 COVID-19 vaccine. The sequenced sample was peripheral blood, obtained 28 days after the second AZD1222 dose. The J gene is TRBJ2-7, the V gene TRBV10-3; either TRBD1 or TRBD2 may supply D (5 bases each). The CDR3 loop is CAISERDAAEQYF. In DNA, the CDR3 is TGTGCCATCAGTGAACGGGACGCCGCCGAGCAGTACTTC.